What follows is one T cell receptor beta chain and its context. The antigen remains unidentified. This entry comes from a study of blood T cells in healthy people across ages. A J-beta primer mix and a sample-barcoded 5' primer were used in a second PCR of about 7 to 12 cycles. Every cDNA was tagged by a template-switch adaptor with 12 random nucleotides. Via MiXCR, TCRdb re-called the 5' RACE reads, giving one row per CDR3 protein. Among over a million distinct CDR3 sequences, 35% to 45% were seen once, and the ten largest hold just over 4%. The CDR3 is made up of 13 amino acids. V shed 5 bases and J shed 15 bases, with 20 bases lying between them. The germline gives CDR1 MNHEY, CDR2 SVGEGT. All donors came from Russia, were Caucasian and healthy, and spanned ages roughly 6 to 95. Study-wide results and limits: Per million T cells, TCR beta diversity dropped roughly linearly as age increased. The percentage of naive T cells correlated strongly with TCR beta diversity.

The sample consisted of blood. The rearrangement uses TRBV6-2 or TRBV6-3 and TRBJ2-4, with D tentatively TRBD1 (6 bases). The clonotype originates from a woman aged 18-29 years in good health. Written as DNA, the CDR3 is TGTGCCAGCAGTACCATCCGGGAAGGACAGCGGTACTTC. Translating gives CASSTIREGQRYF.